The 18 T cell receptor beta chains listed next were all sequenced from one sample in a study of T cell responses to AZD1222 COVID-19 vaccine. TCRdb keeps only in-frame clones here, not all; method: immunoSEQ multiplex PCR. The table lists approximately 110,000 clones, roughly 86% of them singletons, with 4.4% in the top ten. The sequencing used peripheral blood, collected on day 0 of AZD1222 vaccination. The receptors originated from an adult in good health.

V and J are TRBV25-1 and TRBJ1-4; D gene unclear. CDR3 size: 17 residues. The germline gives CDR1 MGHDK, CDR2 SYGVNS. With 0 bases removed from V and 7 bases from J, the gap between germline ends came to 18 bases. For the CDR3, the DNA is TGTGCCAGCAGTGAATATGGCGGAGCAAAGCGGCGTGAAAAACTGTTTTTT. Its protein is CASSEYGGAKRREKLFF.

V usage is TRBV4-1 and J usage is TRBJ2-2; D gene unclear. Looked up from germline, CDR1 is MGHRA and CDR2 is YSYEKL. The length of the CDR3 is 16 residues. V dropped 3 bases and J dropped 2 bases, with 13 bases sitting between them. The CDR3 nucleotides are TGCGCCAGCAGCCAGGGCCCCGGTCGAAACACCGGGGAGCTGTTTTTT. Translating it yields CASSQGPGRNTGELFF.

The chain recombines TRBV4-1 with TRBJ2-7; no firm D call. CDR1 MGHRA and CDR2 YSYEKL come from the germline V gene. The CDR3 loop spans 13 amino acids. Trimming shortened V by 0 bases and J by 4 bases, and 7 bases separated the two germline ends. CDR3 bases: TGCGCCAGCAGCCAAGAACGACCTTACGAGCAGTACTTC. Its protein is CASSQERPYEQYF.

For the CDR3, the DNA is TGCAGCGGTGGACAGGGGCGGGAGACCCAGTACTTC. Translated: CSGGQGRETQYF. J is TRBJ2-5 and V is TRBV29-1; 9 bases map to TRBD1. This CDR3 is 12 amino acids long. Germline V gene sequence: CDR1 SQVTM, CDR2 ANQGSEA. The J segment lost 5 bases and the V segment lost 7 bases, leaving 5 bases of the junction unmatched.

This clone was observed a single time. This chain uses TRBV5-1 with TRBJ2-5; the D gene is possibly TRBD2 (6 bases). V shed 3 bases and J shed 2 bases, with 11 bases lying between them. CDR1 and CDR2 (germline): SGHRS, YFSETQ. The CDR3 is made up of 14 amino acids. The CDR3 DNA is TGCGCCAGCAGCTGGGGGGAAAGACAAGAGACCCAGTACTTC. This sequence encodes CASSWGERQETQYF. Drawing the rest from reference TRBV5-1 and TRBJ2-5, the complete variable domain is KAGVTQTPRYLIKTRGQQVTLSCSPISGHRSVSWYQQTPGQGLQFLFEYFSETQRNKGNFPGRFSGRQFSNSRSEMNVSTLELGDSALYLCASSWGERQETQYFGPGTRLLVL.

V usage is TRBV7-6 and J usage is TRBJ1-5; 7 positions agree with TRBD1. The CDR3 runs to 15 residues. Looked up from germline, CDR1 is SGHVS and CDR2 is FNYEAQ. Germline trimming cut 5 bases from V and 4 bases from J; bases unmatched to any gene: 8. Written as DNA, the CDR3 is TGTGCCAGCAGCACCTCCCGACAGGGTAATCAGCCCCAGCATTTT. It is translated as CASSTSRQGNQPQHF.

The chain carries TRBV7-6 and TRBJ2-3; maybe TRBD2 (6 bases). Trimming took 5 bases from V and 2 from J, leaving 14 bases between them. Germline assignment: CDR1 SGHVS and CDR2 FNYEAQ. The CDR3 covers 15 residues. The CDR3 loop is CASSAGGRLTDTQYF. CDR3 sequence (DNA): TGTGCCAGCAGCGCCGGGGGACGACTCACAGATACGCAGTATTTT.

This clone appeared a single time. The chain employs TRBV19 and TRBJ1-5; 7 nucleotides line up with TRBD1. The trim removed 6 bases at V and 3 bases at J, leaving 5 bases unmatched. The CDR3 is 14 residues long. Germline V gene sequence: CDR1 LNHDA, CDR2 SQIVND (reference sequence). DNA of the CDR3: TGTGCCAGTAGCCGCGACAGGGTCAATCAGCCCCAGCATTTT. Residues: CASSRDRVNQPQHF.

This chain joins TRBV11-3 and TRBJ2-1, with 11 nucleotides matching TRBD2. V trimming: 1 base; J trimming: 8 bases; junction bases outside the gene matches: 1. The germline CDR1 and CDR2 sequences are SGHNT and YENEEA. This CDR3 is 14 amino acids long. The CDR3 DNA sequence: TGTGCCAGCAGCTTAGTAGCGGGAGGGTATGAGCAGTTCTTC. Protein sequence: CASSLVAGGYEQFF.

The chain joins TRBV19 to TRBJ2-5; TRBD1 matches at 8 bases. The germline V gene has CDR1 LNHDA and CDR2 SQIVND (reference sequence). J gave up 5 bases and V 6 bases, and 8 bases lay outside the gene matches. The CDR3 is 14 residues long. The CDR3 DNA is TGTGCCAGTAGCCCCTCCAGGGGGCGGGAGACCCAGTACTTC. This translates into CASSPSRGRETQYF.

The rearrangement uses TRBV1 and TRBJ2-1; TRBD1, as called in the table, went unchecked against the DNA. TRBV1 is a known pseudogene. CDR3 length: 13 amino acids. The CDR3 region is CTIENLGDNEQFF. The CDR3 region has the DNA TGCACCATCGAGAATCTAGGGGACAATGAGCAGTTCTTC.

This chain connects TRBV7-8 to TRBJ1-5, with TRBD1 matching over 12 bases. Germline-derived CDR1 and CDR2 are SGHVS and FQNEAQ. J was trimmed by 6 bases and V by 5 bases; bases with no gene match: 5. The CDR3 spans 15 residues. The CDR3 sequence: CASSPGQGAGQPQHF. DNA for the CDR3: TGTGCCAGCAGCCCGGGACAGGGGGCCGGTCAGCCCCAGCATTTT.

The chain recombines TRBV5-5 with TRBJ1-6; 7 nucleotides match TRBD1. V shed 4 bases, J shed 0 bases, and the junction held 7 bases outside the gene matches. The germline V gene encodes CDR1 SGHKS and CDR2 YYEKEE (reference sequence). The CDR3 covers 17 residues. In DNA form, the CDR3 reads TGTGCCAGCAGCGGTACAGGGGAGTACTCCTATAATTCACCCCTCCACTTT. Encoded protein: CASSGTGEYSYNSPLHF.

This chain joins TRBV3-1 (or the pseudogene TRBV3-2) and TRBJ2-1, with TRBD1 matching 8 bases. Germline CDR1 LGHDT, CDR2 YNNKEL (reference sequence). The CDR3 has 14 amino acids. J was trimmed by 8 bases and V by 1 base; bases with no gene match: 4. As DNA, the CDR3 is TGTGCCAGCAGCCAAGGGACAGGGTGGGATGAGCAGTTCTTC. This encodes CASSQGTGWDEQFF.

The V call is TRBV15, the J call TRBJ1-4, with 9 bases matching TRBD1. Germline CDR1 LNHNV, CDR2 YYDKDF (reference sequence). V shed 5 bases and J 2 bases; nucleotides not matched to a gene: 6. The CDR3 loop spans 16 amino acids. For the CDR3, the DNA is TGTGCCACCAGCGGGGGACAGGGATCGACTAATGAAAAACTGTTTTTT. Translated, it gives CATSGGQGSTNEKLFF.

CDR3 sequence: CASSDPVGGDQPQHF. The CDR3 region has the DNA TGTGCCAGCAGTGATCCCGTGGGAGGGGATCAGCCCCAGCATTTT. The V and J genes are TRBV6-1 and TRBJ1-5; weak D call: TRBD1 (5 bases). Germline CDR1 and CDR2: MNHNS and SASEGT. V lost 3 bases and J 5 bases, leaving 14 bases between the germline ends. The CDR3 covers 15 residues.

V is TRBV9 and J is TRBJ1-1, with D unclear. The germline V and J ends were trimmed by 3 bases and 5 bases, with 23 bases remaining between them. The CDR3 has 17 amino acids. Looked up from germline, CDR1 is SGDLS and CDR2 is YYNGEE. The CDR3 DNA is TGTGCCAGCAGCGCAGGCCTCGTACCAGCCCGGAGGACTGAAGCTTTCTTT. Its translation: CASSAGLVPARRTEAFF.

The CDR3 bases are TGTGCCAGTAGTCCACAGGGTAGCAATCAGCCCCAGCATTTT. This sequence encodes CASSPQGSNQPQHF. The rearrangement uses TRBV19 and TRBJ1-5; D perhaps matches TRBD1 (6 bases). CDR1 and CDR2 (germline): LNHDA, SQIVND (reference sequence). This CDR3 comprises 14 residues. The V end lost 5 bases, the J end lost 0 bases, and 8 bases lay between the germline ends.